This TCR beta chain is drawn from a study of blood T cell repertoires in COVID-19 (TCRdb year 2020). A note on the overall study: Collaborator samples came from the United States, Italy and Spain and covered acute and convalescent phases of COVID-19. The prospective study material was composed of cDNA or gDNA derived from T cells, B-cell-depleted T cells, or PBMCs. The samples were drawn from the first 160 participants of the ongoing ImmuneRACE study and from under 1,500 subjects provided by 6 global collaborators. Subjects who had been exposed to COVID-19, were actively infected with it, or had recovered from it provided the deeply sampled blood TCRbeta repertoires that made up the dataset. The repertoires were released in a freely available public database meant as a resource for research on the immune response to SARS-CoV-2. A de-identified subject ID, COVID-19 status, age in years and sex were almost always included in the sample metadata. Where available, HLA class I and class II types were obtained from metadata supplied by the sample provider rather than from assay-based typing. Overall results and qualifications from the work: Clinical and demographic metadata were provided uncurated, with the amount varying by source and participant.

Whole blood was collected in K2EDTA tubes by collaborating institutions according to the institutions' own protocols. For TCRbeta analysis, collaborator samples were shipped as frozen whole blood, as isolated PBMCs, or as DNA extracted from either sample type. TCRbeta CDR3 regions were amplified from genomic DNA using the immunoSEQ Assay, a bias-controlled multiplex PCR. The original pipeline was this. Nucleated cell counts per sample were estimated from amplification of reference gene primers within the assay. Sequence reads were collapsed and filtered to measure the absolute abundance of every unique TCRbeta CDR3 rearrangement. Productive Simpson clonality was computed per sample as the square root of Simpson's diversity index over productive rearrangements. This immuneACCESS table, as held by TCRdb, lists in-frame sequences with V and J called but not all clones. Of the missing ones, under half trace to an unresolved V gene in checked studies; the others have no known cause. The DNA was the basis for D and trimming; V, J and clone size are from that table. The sample has approximately 220,000 clones on record, 86% of them singletons. 2% to 2.5% of the sample lies in the top ten.

About this clone itself: The antigen it recognizes is unknown. No base-level quality is on record; no much larger clone is a single base apart.

Clipping removes 5 bases from V and 5 bases from J, with 5 as the unmatched junction base count. Reading the germline V gene gives CDR1 MNHEY and CDR2 SVGAGI. The CDR3 holds 14 amino acids from the cysteine to the phenylalanine. Kept here is only the CDR3 DNA, which spans 42 bases and is read in frame from base 1. The chain is assembled from TRBV6-5 and TRBJ2-5; TRBD2 aligns with 10 central bases. The source material was peripheral blood. The receptor comes from a woman between 45 and 60 years old with acute or convalescent COVID-19. CDR3 region: CASSKSGRGETQYF. The sequence in DNA is TGTGCCAGCAGTAAAAGCGGGAGGGGGGAGACCCAGTACTTC.